The clone carrying this TCR beta chain turned up a few times. No antigen is known for it. These data belong to a study of cytomegalovirus exposure and HLA in healthy donors. General study points: A later analysis associated 15,000 or so TCR beta sequences with HLA alleles at a 0.05 false discovery rate.

The PCR had 60 Vbeta and 13 Jbeta primers. TCRdb's copy holds only in-frame clones and misses some; the assay was immunoSEQ multiplex PCR. The table includes approximately 100,000 clones, about 70% detected once. There are 18 residues in the CDR3. Trimming cost V 0 bases and J 4 bases, with 19 bases left between them. CDR1 and CDR2 (germline): LGHNT, FRNRAP. The chain joins TRBV12-5 to TRBJ1-3, with D uncertain. The clonotype was recovered from a woman between 35 and 50 years old in good health and CMV-seronegative. Sequencing used PBMCs. This chain's CDR3 is CASGLVLTGRRVGNTIYF. CDR3 sequence (DNA): TGTGCTAGTGGTTTGGTATTGACGGGGAGGAGAGTAGGAAACACCATATATTTT.